This entry concerns a single TCR beta chain. Repertoires were generated with immunoSEQ multiplex PCR, while TCRdb's copy carries only in-frame clones and drops some. This table has about 47,000 clones, 85% to 90% appearing once. This entry is derived from a study of T cell changes during pregnancy in multiple sclerosis. The TCR sequence derives from a female donor with multiple sclerosis, enrolled in a pregnancy study. Sequencing used CD8+ T cells from peripheral blood mononuclear cells, obtained in the second trimester of pregnancy.

This chain's CDR3 is CASSGLSGLAGQETQYF. CDR3 sequence (DNA): TGTGCCAGCAGCGGATTATCGGGACTAGCGGGGCAAGAGACCCAGTACTTC. The J gene is TRBJ2-5, the V gene TRBV9; TRBD2 agrees at 13 bases. The junction had 7 bases not matched to a gene; V was cut back by 3 bases and J by 2 bases. The CDR3 is 17 residues long. Germline CDR1 is SGDLS and CDR2 is YYNGEE.